This TCR beta chain stems from a study of regulatory T cells in long-lasting Graves disease. The TCR beta library used iRepertoire HTBI primers with Arm-PCR amplification of CDR3. One entry per CDR3 protein results from TCRdb running MiXCR on the multiplex PCR reads. The sample shows about 470,000 distinct CDR3 sequences, around 21% of them seen only once. Time point denoted: persistent/refractory GD, antithyroid drugs over 5 years with positive TRAb. Scientists built the TCR library using RNA that was extracted from PBMCs. The CDR3 is 15 residues long. After removal of 5 bases from V and 5 bases from J, the junction contained 7 bases not matched to a gene. From germline, CDR1 is SNHLY and CDR2 FYNNEI.

The rearrangement uses TRBV2 and TRBJ2-5, with 11 positions matching TRBD2. Material: peripheral blood mononuclear cells (PBMCs), obtained when the disease was refractory, from a patient treated with antithyroid drugs. The clonotype was recovered from a female donor with Graves disease. CDR3 sequence: CASSNLAGGIETQYF. For the CDR3, the DNA is TGTGCCAGCAGTAATCTAGCGGGAGGAATCGAGACCCAGTACTTC.